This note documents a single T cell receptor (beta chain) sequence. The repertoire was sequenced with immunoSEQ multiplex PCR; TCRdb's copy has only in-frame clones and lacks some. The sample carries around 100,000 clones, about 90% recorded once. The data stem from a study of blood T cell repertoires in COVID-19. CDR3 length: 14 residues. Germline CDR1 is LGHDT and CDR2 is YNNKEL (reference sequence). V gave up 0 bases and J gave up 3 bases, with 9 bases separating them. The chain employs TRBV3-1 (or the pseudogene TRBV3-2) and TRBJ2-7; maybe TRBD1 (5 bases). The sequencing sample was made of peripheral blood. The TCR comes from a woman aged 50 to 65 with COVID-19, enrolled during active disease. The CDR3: CASSQEVGRYEQYF. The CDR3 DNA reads TGTGCCAGCAGCCAAGAGGTGGGGCGCTACGAGCAGTACTTC.